These 5 T cell receptor beta chains came from one sample sequenced in a study of CD8 T cells in ankylosing spondylitis. Study-level points and caveats: Among TCR beta sequences, a motif of about 8 highly homologous variants appeared characteristic of ankylosing spondylitis blood.

TCRdb used MiXCR to reprocess the 5' RACE reads, holding one entry per CDR3 protein. The table lists 450,000 to 550,000 distinct CDR3 sequences, 5.3% of them singletons. These receptors lack a known antigen. What was sequenced was blood, either unsorted or a sorted T cell fraction (not recorded which). Receptor source: a male donor with ankylosing spondylitis.

The table lists this clonotype with a few counts. This sequence joins TRBV5-6 and TRBJ2-5, with D perhaps matching TRBD2 (7 bases). V dropped 4 bases and J dropped 0 bases, with 19 bases sitting between them. This CDR3 spans 17 amino acids. The germline V gene has CDR1 SGHDT and CDR2 YYEEEE. The CDR3 DNA follows: TGTGCCAGCAGCGGGGGGGCGGCGGGAGCGTACCAAGAGACCCAGTACTTC. Translation: CASSGGAAGAYQETQYF.

This clonotype was seen at least ten times. The CDR3 reads CASSWYYEQYF. The CDR3 coding sequence is TGTGCCAGCAGCTGGTACTACGAGCAGTACTTC. The chain is built from TRBV7-2 and TRBJ2-7, with D unclear. Germline V gene data show CDR1 as SGHTA and CDR2 as FQGNSA. V shed 4 bases and J shed 3 bases, with 4 bases lying between them. The CDR3 is 11 residues long. The full variable domain, with the rest looked up from reference TRBV7-2 and TRBJ2-7, is GAGVSQSPSNKVTEKGKDVELRCDPISGHTALYWYRQSLGQGLEFLIYFQGNSAPDKSGLPSDRFSAERTGGSVSTLTIQRTQQEDSAVYLCASSWYYEQYFGPGTRLTVT.

This clonotype appeared many times. CDR3 amino acids: CASSFSGAYTEAFF. CDR3 bases: TGTGCCAGCAGCTTCTCAGGGGCGTACACTGAAGCTTTCTTT. This chain uses TRBV7-2 with TRBJ1-1, with D maybe TRBD1 (6 bases). Trimming pared 3 bases from V and 3 bases from J, leaving 11 bases between. This CDR3 has 14 amino acids. Germline-derived CDR1 and CDR2 are SGHTA and FQGNSA.

Many counts were recorded for this clonotype. V gene TRBV7-2 combines with J gene TRBJ1-1; no firm D call. This CDR3 region has 14 residues. Germline loops: CDR1 SGHTA, CDR2 FQGNSA. Trimming shortened V by 3 bases and J by 2 bases, and 10 bases separated the two germline ends. CDR3 nucleotides: TGTGCCAGCAGCTTCAGCCATTCAAACACTGAAGCTTTCTTT. It specifies CASSFSHSNTEAFF.

The chain has TRBV28 and TRBJ2-3; TRBD2 matches at 7 bases. V shed 6 bases and J 0 bases; nucleotides not matched to a gene: 15. The CDR3 extends over 18 amino acids. CDR1 and CDR2 from the germline V gene are MDHEN and SYDVKM. The CDR3 spells CASSPMLWEGYSTDTQYF. The CDR3 DNA is TGTGCCAGCAGCCCCATGCTTTGGGAGGGGTATAGCACAGATACGCAGTATTTT.